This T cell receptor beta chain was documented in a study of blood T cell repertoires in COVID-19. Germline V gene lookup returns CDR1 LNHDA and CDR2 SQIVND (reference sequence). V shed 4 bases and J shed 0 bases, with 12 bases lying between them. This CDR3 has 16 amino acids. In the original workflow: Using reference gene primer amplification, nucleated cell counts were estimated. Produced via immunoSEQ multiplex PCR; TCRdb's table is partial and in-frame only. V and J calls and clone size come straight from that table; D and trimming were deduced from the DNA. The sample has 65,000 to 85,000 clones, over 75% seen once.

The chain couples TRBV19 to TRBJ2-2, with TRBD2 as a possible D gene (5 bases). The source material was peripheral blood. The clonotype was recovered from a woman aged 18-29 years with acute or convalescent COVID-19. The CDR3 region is CASSTRRQANTGELFF. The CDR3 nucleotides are TGTGCCAGTAGTACACGGAGGCAAGCGAACACCGGGGAGCTGTTTTTT.